Included here is one T cell receptor (beta chain) sequence, with context. This clone's antigen is unknown. No much larger clone exists at a distance of one base, and base qualities are not known. To identify antigen-specific CD4+ T cell clonotypes by their expansion, the ViraFEST assay first stimulated PBMC with viral peptide pools and then applied TCR sequencing. After around 11 days of culture, CD4+ T cells were isolated with the EasySep CD4+ T cell isolation kit. PCR-confirmed SARS-CoV-2 infection had occurred in convalescent patients between March and December 2020, before the Alpha, Beta and Delta variants emerged in the United States. Over 1.5 million PBMC per well were cultured with approximately 10 ug/ml peptides in IMDM containing around 4.6% human AB serum, approximately 9.1 IU/ml IL-2 and gentamicin. For the negative control culture condition, an HIV-1 Nef peptide pool was used. Half of the culture medium was replaced with fresh IL-2-containing medium on days 3 and 7. Unless otherwise noted, each peptide stimulation condition was cultured in triplicate wells. Using Ficoll-Paque Plus gradient centrifugation, PBMC were separated from whole blood and then either used fresh or cryopreserved at -140C. The QIAamp micro DNA kit was used to extract genomic DNA from the cultured CD4+ T cells.

This record belongs to a study of vaccination effects on CD4 cells after COVID-19 (dated by TCRdb to between 2021 and 2024). At the level of the whole study: Each participant got two doses of an mRNA SARS-CoV-2 vaccine, either BNT162b2 or mRNA-1273. Pre-vaccine samples were collected from a couple of convalescent patients 16 days and one week before the first dose, corresponding to 142 and 148 days after COVID-19 diagnosis. SARS-CoV-2 spike-specific CD4+ TCR repertoires from before and after mRNA vaccination were compared in COVID-19 convalescent patients and in infection-naive vaccine recipients. The full study included 9 to 10 COVID-19 convalescent patients and a handful of SARS-CoV-2-naive healthy vaccine recipients. The Oncomine TCR Beta short-read assay on an Illumina iSeq 100 was used to sequence cultures from other donors in the study.

Points the paper makes about the study in general: In convalescent patients, the post-vaccine spike-reactive repertoire was composed mainly of new vaccine-induced clones that were largely distinct from infection-induced clones. The study was limited by a small number of convalescent patients and lacked early post-infection timepoints. Both infection-induced and vaccine-induced clones contracted markedly at late post-vaccination timepoints, which is consistent with waning T cell responses.

The library was made by the immunoSEQ multiplex PCR assay. DNA from the cultured, isolated CD4+ T cells was subjected to TCR beta CDR3 sequencing. The authors processed their data as follows. Non-productive TCR sequences were discarded, and reads were trimmed to the CDR3 region, with only CDR3s of 7 or more amino acids retained. Antigen-specific clonotypes were identified with the MANAFEST web app by comparing expansion in peptide wells against reference cultures. Positive clones required FDR<0.05 expansion versus reference and all other wells, odds ratio above 5, and frequency above 0.1% in two replicate wells. A clonotype was defined as cross-reactive if the clonotype was significantly expanded both in SARS-CoV-2 spike wells and in at least one common cold coronavirus spike condition. CDR3 similarity was assessed by Levenshtein distance using the stringdist R package, and unrooted trees were constructed with ape in R 3.6.1. The immuneACCESS repertoire file appears here via TCRdb, limited to in-frame rearrangements. These files lack a portion of the clones; in checked studies, under half of the deficit traces to unresolved V genes, and the cause of the others is not known. V and J calls and clone size are copied from that table; D and trimming were computed from the DNA. For this sample there are roughly 54,000 clones; 76% appear just once. The ten largest clones capture 5.5% of the sample.

Including the terminal cysteine and phenylalanine, the CDR3 comprises 10 residues. Only the CDR3 DNA is retained, 30 bases long and in frame from the first base. V loses 8 bases of germline sequence and J loses 6 bases, and the interval between the two ends is 9 bases. As encoded in the germline V gene, CDR1 is SQVTM while CDR2 is ANQGSEA. This specimen was CD4+ T cells from PBMCs cultured with HIV peptides, taken before COVID-19 vaccination. The label giving this sample's cell subset or site can be read as: HIV-1 Nef peptide pool negative control/reference culture. This sequence originates from a human donor who had a prior SARS-CoV-2 infection. The chain employs TRBV29-1 and TRBJ2-3; the D gene is perhaps TRBD2, from 5 matching bases. Here the CDR3 is given as CSHGGDTQYF. The DNA sequence is given as TGCAGCCATGGCGGGGATACGCAGTATTTT.